The TCR beta chain described here comes from a study of blood T cell repertoires in COVID-19. In the study overall: T cells, B-cell-depleted T cells, or PBMCs supplied cDNA or gDNA.

There are 15 residues in the CDR3. Germline V CDR1 and CDR2: SGHTA, FQGNSA. V lost 5 bases, J lost 6 bases, and 7 bases stayed unmatched. As originally analysed: Amplifying reference gene primers gave estimates of nucleated cell counts. The protocol was immunoSEQ multiplex PCR, while the TCRdb copy is restricted to in-frame clones and leaves out a portion. Clone size and the V and J calls come from that table; the DNA yielded D and trimming. The sample lists a few hundred thousand clones, 85% to 90% occurring once. The sequencing sample was made of PBMCs or T cells enriched from blood (not recorded which). The chain uses TRBV7-2 and TRBJ2-1; 10 bases line up with TRBD2. This TCR came from a young man who had recovered from COVID-19. The CDR3 DNA reads TGTGCCAGCAGCCCTCCGGGACTAGCGCTCAATGAGCAGTTCTTC. Its protein product is CASSPPGLALNEQFF.